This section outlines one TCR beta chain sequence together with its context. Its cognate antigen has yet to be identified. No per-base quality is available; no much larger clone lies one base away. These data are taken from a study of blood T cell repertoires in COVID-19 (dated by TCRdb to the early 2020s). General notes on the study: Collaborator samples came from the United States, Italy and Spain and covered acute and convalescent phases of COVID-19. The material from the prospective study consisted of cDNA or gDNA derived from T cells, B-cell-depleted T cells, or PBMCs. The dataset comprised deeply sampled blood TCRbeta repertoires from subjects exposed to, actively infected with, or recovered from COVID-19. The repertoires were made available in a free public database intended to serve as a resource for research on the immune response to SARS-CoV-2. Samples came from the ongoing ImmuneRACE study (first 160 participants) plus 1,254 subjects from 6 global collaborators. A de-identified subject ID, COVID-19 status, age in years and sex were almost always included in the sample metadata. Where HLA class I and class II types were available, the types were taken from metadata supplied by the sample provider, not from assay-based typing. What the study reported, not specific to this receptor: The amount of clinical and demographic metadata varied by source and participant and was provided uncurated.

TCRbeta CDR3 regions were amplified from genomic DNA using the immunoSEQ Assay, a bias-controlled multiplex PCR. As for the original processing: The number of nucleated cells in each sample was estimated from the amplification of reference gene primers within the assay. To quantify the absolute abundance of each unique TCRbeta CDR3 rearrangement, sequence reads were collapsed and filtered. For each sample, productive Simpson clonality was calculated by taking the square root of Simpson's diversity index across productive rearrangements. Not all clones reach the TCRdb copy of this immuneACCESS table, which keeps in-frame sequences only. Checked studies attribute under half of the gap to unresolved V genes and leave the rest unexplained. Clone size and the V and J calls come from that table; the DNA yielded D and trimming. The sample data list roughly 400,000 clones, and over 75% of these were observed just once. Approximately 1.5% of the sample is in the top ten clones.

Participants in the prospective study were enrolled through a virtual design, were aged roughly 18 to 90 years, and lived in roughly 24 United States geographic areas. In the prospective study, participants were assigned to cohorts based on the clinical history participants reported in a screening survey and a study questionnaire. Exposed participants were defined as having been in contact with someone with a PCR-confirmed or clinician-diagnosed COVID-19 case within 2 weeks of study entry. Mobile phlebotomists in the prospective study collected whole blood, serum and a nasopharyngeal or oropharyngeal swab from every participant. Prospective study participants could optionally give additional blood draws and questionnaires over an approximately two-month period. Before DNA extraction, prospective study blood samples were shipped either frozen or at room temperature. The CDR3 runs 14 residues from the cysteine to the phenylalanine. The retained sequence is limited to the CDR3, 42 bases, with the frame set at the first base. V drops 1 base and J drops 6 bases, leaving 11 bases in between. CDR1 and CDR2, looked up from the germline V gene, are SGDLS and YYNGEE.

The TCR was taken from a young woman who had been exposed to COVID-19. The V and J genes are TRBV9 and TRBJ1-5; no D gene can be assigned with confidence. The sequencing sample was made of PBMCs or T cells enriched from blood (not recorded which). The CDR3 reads CASSVNSIGQPQHF. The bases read TGTGCCAGCAGCGTAAACAGCATCGGTCAGCCCCAGCATTTT.